Listed below are T cell receptor beta chains from one sample, sequenced in a study of monozygotic twins with cystic fibrosis. TCRdb's copy holds only in-frame clones and misses some; the assay was immunoSEQ multiplex PCR. The table has approximately 25,000 clones, around 90% seen once. Input material: blood. The receptors were gathered from a girl aged 2-10 years with cystic fibrosis. The conserved cysteine and the conserved F or W are not part of the CDR3 here.

cdr3_aa: ASSYRQGHYEQY
v_call: TRBV6-5
j_call: TRBJ2-7

cdr3_aa: ASSITGTGDNYGYT
v_call: TRBV11-3
j_call: TRBJ1-2

cdr3_aa: ASSLTRNTEAF
v_call: TRBV6-5
j_call: TRBJ1-1

cdr3_aa: ASHRDRVNTEAF
v_call: TRBV18
j_call: TRBJ1-1

cdr3_aa: ASSLGSVLLGTEAF
v_call: TRBV7-2
j_call: TRBJ1-1

cdr3_aa: ASSVAQGGEETQY
v_call: TRBV9
j_call: TRBJ2-5

cdr3_aa: ASSVTGAAIYNEQF
v_call: TRBV9
j_call: TRBJ2-1

cdr3_aa: SVDPRGGSGELF
v_call: TRBV29-1
j_call: TRBJ2-2

cdr3_aa: ASSYFRGGEKLF
v_call: TRBV6-5
j_call: TRBJ1-4

cdr3_aa: ATSEGQGPYEQY
v_call: TRBV15
j_call: TRBJ2-7

cdr3_aa: ASSLGSLGQQNTEAF
v_call: TRBV7-2
j_call: TRBJ1-1

cdr3_aa: ASSFLLAGVLDTQY
v_call: TRBV7-2
j_call: TRBJ2-3

cdr3_aa: AWTETNTEAF
v_call: TRBV30
j_call: TRBJ1-1

cdr3_aa: ASSLGLGAGETQY
v_call: TRBV7-9
j_call: TRBJ2-5

cdr3_aa: ASSETSNTEAF
v_call: TRBV7-2
j_call: TRBJ1-1

cdr3_aa: AGGEGPAGNTIY
v_call: TRBV6-5
j_call: NA